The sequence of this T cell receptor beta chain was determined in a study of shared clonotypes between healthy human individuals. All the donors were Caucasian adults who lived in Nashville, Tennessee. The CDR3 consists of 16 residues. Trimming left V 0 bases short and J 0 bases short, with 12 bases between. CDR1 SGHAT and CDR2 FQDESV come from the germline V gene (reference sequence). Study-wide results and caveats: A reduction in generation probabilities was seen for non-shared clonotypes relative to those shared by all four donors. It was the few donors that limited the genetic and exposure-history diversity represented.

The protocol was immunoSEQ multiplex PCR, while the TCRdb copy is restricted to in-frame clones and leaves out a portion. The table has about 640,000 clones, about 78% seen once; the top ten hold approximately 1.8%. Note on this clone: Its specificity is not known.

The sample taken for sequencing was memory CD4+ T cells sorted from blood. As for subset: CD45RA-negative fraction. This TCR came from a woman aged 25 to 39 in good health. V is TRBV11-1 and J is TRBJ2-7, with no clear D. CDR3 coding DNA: TGTGCCAGCAGCTTAGCGGCTGGGTCCAACTCCTACGAGCAGTACTTC. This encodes CASSLAAGSNSYEQYF.